This T cell receptor beta chain is drawn from a study of blood T cell repertoires in COVID-19. Study as a whole: In each case, the material was cDNA or gDNA derived from T cells, B-cell-depleted T cells, or PBMCs.

As handled by the study authors: Nucleated cell number was recorded as an estimate derived from reference gene primer amplification. TCRdb keeps only in-frame clones here, not all; method: immunoSEQ multiplex PCR. The V and J calls and clone size come from that table; D and trimming were worked out from the DNA. The sample lists approximately 260,000 clones, around 89% occurring once. Recruits, aged about 18 to 100 years, lived in 20 to 30 US areas. Researchers sorted participants into cohorts using their self-reported clinical history. The sequence was collected from a woman in her forties with acute COVID-19. The sample was PBMCs or T cells enriched from blood (not recorded which).

The CDR3 sequence is CASSVERTGTDTQYF. CDR3 DNA sequence: TGTGCCAGCAGCGTAGAAAGGACTGGCACAGATACGCAGTATTTT. This chain uses TRBV9 with TRBJ2-3, with D tentatively TRBD2 (5 bases). The CDR3 consists of 15 residues. CDR1 and CDR2 from the germline V gene are SGDLS and YYNGEE. Trimming stripped 0 bases from V and 1 base from J, with 9 bases between.